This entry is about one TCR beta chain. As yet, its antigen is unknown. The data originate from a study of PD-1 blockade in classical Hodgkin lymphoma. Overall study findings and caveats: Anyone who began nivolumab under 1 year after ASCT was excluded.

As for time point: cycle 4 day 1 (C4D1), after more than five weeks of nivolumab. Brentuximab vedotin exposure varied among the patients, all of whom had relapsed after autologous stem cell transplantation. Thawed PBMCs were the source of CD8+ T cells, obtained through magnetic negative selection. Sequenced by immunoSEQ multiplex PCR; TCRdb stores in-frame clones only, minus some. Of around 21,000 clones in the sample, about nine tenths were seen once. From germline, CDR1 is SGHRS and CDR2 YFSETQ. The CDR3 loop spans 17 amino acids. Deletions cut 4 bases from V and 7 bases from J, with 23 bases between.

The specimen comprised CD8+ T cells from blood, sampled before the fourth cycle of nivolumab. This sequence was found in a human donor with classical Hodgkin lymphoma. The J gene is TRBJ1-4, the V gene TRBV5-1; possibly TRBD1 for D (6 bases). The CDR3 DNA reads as TGCGCCAGCAGCCCGCTGGGCATAGGGGGTGTTACTGAAAAACTGTTTTTT. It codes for CASSPLGIGGVTEKLFF.